The 10 T cell receptor beta chains below all came from one sample that was sequenced in a study of T cell repertoires in cytomegalovirus infection (dated by TCRdb to about 2019). Sequencing was performed on an Illumina HiSeq 1500. TCRdb reprocessing: public reads trimmed at Q25 with fastp, clones called with MiXCR, in-frame beta chains kept. Entries are consolidated by CDR3 protein sequence, retaining the most common genes and DNA. This sample has 150,000 to 200,000 distinct CDR3 sequences in its table, and 28% of those were observed once. Roughly 31% of the sample belongs to the ten largest clones. Sample: PBMCs. These receptors were collected from a human donor in good health (CMV status not recorded). Some clones in this sample may be carry-over from other donors' samples.

At least ten counts were recorded for this clonotype. V is TRBV7-6 and J is TRBJ2-2; no reliable D call. This CDR3 is 16 amino acids long. Looked up from germline, CDR1 is SGHVS and CDR2 is FNYEAQ. V dropped 5 bases and J dropped 6 bases, with 19 bases sitting between them. CDR3 loop: CASSLSPGEDPGELFF. Written as DNA, the CDR3 is TGTGCCAGCAGCCTCAGTCCCGGAGAGGATCCCGGGGAGCTGTTTTTT.

This sequence joins TRBV12-3 or TRBV12-4 and TRBJ2-6; 12 nucleotides line up with TRBD1. V gave up 5 bases and J gave up 3 bases; unmatched junction bases: 11. The CDR3 is made up of 19 amino acids. The CDR3 sequence: CASSLYRDRGHGGANVLTF. CDR3 in DNA: TGTGCCAGCAGTCTATACCGGGACAGGGGGCACGGTGGGGCCAACGTCCTGACTTTC.

This chain joins TRBV12-3 or TRBV12-4 and TRBJ1-2, with TRBD1 matching over 7 bases. The CDR3 sequence is 14 residues long. The junction had 6 bases not matched to a gene; V was cut back by 6 bases and J by 2 bases. In DNA, the CDR3 is TGTGCCAGCAGACCGACAGGGATAAACTATGGCTACACCTTC. Residues: CASRPTGINYGYTF.

This sequence joins TRBV20-1 and TRBJ1-1, with a possible D match to TRBD1 (5 bases). This CDR3 contains 14 residues. CDR1 is DFQATT, CDR2 SNEGSKA, per germline (reference sequence). V was cut by 1 base and J by 1 base, with 10 bases left in between. The CDR3 region is CSARGGARNTEAFF. As DNA, the CDR3 is TGCAGTGCTAGAGGGGGCGCGCGGAACACTGAAGCTTTCTTT.

The V gene is TRBV2, the J gene TRBJ2-1; D uncertain. V lost 4 bases, J lost 4 bases, and 5 bases lay in between. Germline V gene data show CDR1 as SNHLY and CDR2 as FYNNEI. The CDR3 totals 12 residues. The CDR3 here is CASSGPYNEQFF. CDR3 sequence (DNA): TGTGCCAGCAGTGGTCCTTACAATGAGCAGTTCTTC.

This clonotype has only a few counts. The genes are TRBV19 and TRBJ1-5, with D perhaps TRBD1 (5 bases). Germline V lookup: CDR1 LNHDA, CDR2 SQIVND (reference sequence). The V end was cut by 3 bases, the J end by 9 bases, with 18 bases between. This CDR3 comprises 15 residues. CDR3 coding DNA: TGTGCCAGTAGTATTAGGGCGACAGATGGGCGGCCCCAGCATTTT. Translated: CASSIRATDGRPQHF. The full variable domain, in which reference TRBV19 and TRBJ1-5 provide the parts outside the CDR3, is DGGITQSPKYLFRKEGQNVTLSCEQNLNHDAMYWYRQDPGQGLRLIYYSQIVNDFQKGDIAEGYSVSREKKESFPLTVTSAQKNPTAFYLCASSIRATDGRPQHFGDGTRLSIL.

This clonotype was seen more than once but under ten times. The chain employs TRBV12-3 or TRBV12-4 and TRBJ1-1, with TRBD1 identical over 7 bases. With V trimmed by 3 bases and J by 10 bases, 8 bases remained unmatched. CDR3 size: 13 residues. CDR3 coding DNA: TGTGCCAGCAGTTTGGGGACAGAAAGCGGAGCTTTCTTT. Translation gives CASSLGTESGAFF.

The genes are TRBV11-2 and TRBJ2-5, with 7 bases aligning to TRBD2. The germline V gene has CDR1 SGHAT and CDR2 FQNNGV. The CDR3 consists of 15 residues. J lost 2 bases, V lost 3 bases, and 6 bases had no gene match. The CDR3 here is CASSFELAVQETQYF. CDR3 DNA: TGTGCCAGCAGCTTCGAGCTAGCGGTTCAAGAGACCCAGTACTTC.

V and J are TRBV6-5 and TRBJ1-1, with 8 bases that match TRBD1. Looked up from germline, CDR1 is MNHEY and CDR2 is SVGAGI. The junction had 12 bases not matched to a gene; V was cut back by 5 bases and J by 1 base. This CDR3 is built from 17 residues. The CDR3 DNA reads as TGTGCCAGCAGTGCCTCAGGGGGCAGCCATTCGAACACTGAAGCTTTCTTT. Translation: CASSASGGSHSNTEAFF.

This clonotype showed up just a few times. For the CDR3, the DNA is TGTGCCAGCAGCCATCCGGCAGGGGTTGGCTACACCTTC. Amino acids: CASSHPAGVGYTF. The genes are TRBV14 and TRBJ1-2, with D possibly being TRBD1 (6 bases). Germline values: CDR1 SGHDN, CDR2 FVKESK. The CDR3 has 13 residues. Deletions cut 3 bases from V and 7 bases from J, with 12 bases between.